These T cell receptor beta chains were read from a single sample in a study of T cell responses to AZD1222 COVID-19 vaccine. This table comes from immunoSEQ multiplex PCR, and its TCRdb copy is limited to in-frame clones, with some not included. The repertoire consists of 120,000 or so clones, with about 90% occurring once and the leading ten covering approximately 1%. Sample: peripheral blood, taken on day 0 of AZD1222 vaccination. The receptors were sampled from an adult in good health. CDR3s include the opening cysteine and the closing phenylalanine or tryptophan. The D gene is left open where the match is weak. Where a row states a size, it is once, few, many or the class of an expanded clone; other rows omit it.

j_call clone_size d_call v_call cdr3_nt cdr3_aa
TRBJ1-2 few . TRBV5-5 TGTGCCAGCAGCTTTCCAGGAAGAAGCTATGGCTACACCTTC CASSFPGRSYGYTF
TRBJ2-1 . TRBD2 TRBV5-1 TGCGCCAGCAGCTTGGAACTAGCGGCTCTCAATGAGCAGTTCTTC CASSLELAALNEQFF
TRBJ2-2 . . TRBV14 TGTGCCAGCAGCTCCCTTGCGAACACCGGGGAGCTGTTTTTT CASSSLANTGELFF
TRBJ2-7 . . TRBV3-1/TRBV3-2 TGTGCCAGCAGCCAAGAAGTTTCGCCAGCAGTAGGTCGGCTGTACTTC CASSQEVSPAVGRLYF
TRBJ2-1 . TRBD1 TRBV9 TGTGCCAGCAGCGTAGACAGGGGCTCCTACAATGAGCAGTTCTTC CASSVDRGSYNEQFF
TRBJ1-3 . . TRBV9 TGTGCCAGCAGCGTAGATCGGAAGGGCTTCTCTGGAAACACCATATATTTT CASSVDRKGFSGNTIYF
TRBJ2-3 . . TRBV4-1 TGCGCCAGCAGCCATCAGACGACAGGGAGGACAGATACGCAGTATTTT CASSHQTTGRTDTQYF
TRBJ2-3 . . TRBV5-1 TGCGCCAGCAGCCGGGACTCTACCACAGATACGCAGTATTTT CASSRDSTTDTQYF
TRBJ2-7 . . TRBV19 TGTGCCAGTAGTATTCAGGGGCGGAAGCACGAGCAGTACTTC CASSIQGRKHEQYF
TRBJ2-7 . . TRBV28 TGTGCCAGCAGTTTAGCCAGGGGCCCCTACGAGCAGTACTTC CASSLARGPYEQYF
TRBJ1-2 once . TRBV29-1 TGCAGCGGTCTCAAGGACAGCTATGGCTACACCTTC CSGLKDSYGYTF
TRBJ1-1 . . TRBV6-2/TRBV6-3 TGTGCCAGCAGTTACTACGCAGGGGTAGACACTGAAGCTTTCTTT CASSYYAGVDTEAFF
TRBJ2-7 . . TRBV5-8 TGTGCCAGCAGCTATCCCGCGGGAAACTCCTACGAGCAGTACTTC CASSYPAGNSYEQYF